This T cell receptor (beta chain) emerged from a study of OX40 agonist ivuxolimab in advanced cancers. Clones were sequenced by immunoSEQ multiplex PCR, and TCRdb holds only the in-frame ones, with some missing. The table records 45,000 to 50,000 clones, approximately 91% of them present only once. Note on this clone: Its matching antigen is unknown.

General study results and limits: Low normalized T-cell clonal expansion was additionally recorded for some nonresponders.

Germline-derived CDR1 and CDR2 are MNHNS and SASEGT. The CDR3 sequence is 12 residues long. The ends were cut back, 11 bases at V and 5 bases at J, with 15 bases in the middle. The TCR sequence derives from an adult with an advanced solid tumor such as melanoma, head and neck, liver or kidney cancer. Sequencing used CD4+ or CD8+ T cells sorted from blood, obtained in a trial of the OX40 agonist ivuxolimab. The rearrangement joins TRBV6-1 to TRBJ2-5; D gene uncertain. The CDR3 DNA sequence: TGTGCCTCCGGCAGACGACGGGAGACCCAGTACTTC. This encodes CASGRRRETQYF.